Given below is one TCR beta chain in context. What it binds is not known. In the source study's methods: ImmunoSEQ gave junction-only sequences without quality scores, so filtering differed. Method: immunoSEQ multiplex PCR; TCRdb's copy keeps in-frame clones and lacks some. That table is the source of V, J and clone size, and D and trimming were worked out from the DNA. The data show approximately 1,500,000 clones, with 96% seen just once and 0.95% to 1.5% held by the top ten. This CDR3 has 14 amino acids. V was shortened by 5 bases and J by 3 bases, with 10 bases between the two germline ends. The germline V gene encodes CDR1 MNHEY and CDR2 SMNVEV (reference sequence). This entry comes from a study of shared clonotypes between healthy human individuals. Overall study results and limits: Clonotypes that were shared across a handful of donors made up approximately 5.1% of naive CD4 clonotypes.

This sequence was found in a man under 40 in good health. Source material: naive CD4+ T cells sorted from blood. Described subset: CD45RA+ positively selected. The J gene is TRBJ2-2, the V gene TRBV27, with D unresolved. The CDR3: CASSERRYTGELFF. CDR3 DNA sequence: TGTGCCAGCAGTGAGAGGCGATACACCGGGGAGCTGTTTTTT.